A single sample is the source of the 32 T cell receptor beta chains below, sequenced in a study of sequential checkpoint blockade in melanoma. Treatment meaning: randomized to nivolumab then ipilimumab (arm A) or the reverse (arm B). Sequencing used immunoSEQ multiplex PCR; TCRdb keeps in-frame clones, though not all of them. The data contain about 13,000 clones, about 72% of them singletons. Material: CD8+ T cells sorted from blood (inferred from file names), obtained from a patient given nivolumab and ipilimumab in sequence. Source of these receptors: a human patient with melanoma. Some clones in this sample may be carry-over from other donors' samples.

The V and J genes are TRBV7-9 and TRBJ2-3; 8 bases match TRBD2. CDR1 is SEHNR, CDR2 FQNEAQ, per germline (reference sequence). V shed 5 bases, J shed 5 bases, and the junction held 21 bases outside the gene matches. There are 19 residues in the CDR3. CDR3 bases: TGTGCCAGCAGCCCACCCGTGGGCGGGGGGCCAAATTGGAAAGATACGCAGTATTTT. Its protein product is CASSPPVGGGPNWKDTQYF.

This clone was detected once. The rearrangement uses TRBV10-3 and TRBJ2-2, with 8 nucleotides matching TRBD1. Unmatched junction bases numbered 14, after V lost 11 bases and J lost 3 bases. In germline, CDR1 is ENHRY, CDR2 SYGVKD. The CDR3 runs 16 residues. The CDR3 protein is CAAKGGDRGHTGELFF. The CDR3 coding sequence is TGTGCCGCCAAAGGAGGAGACAGGGGACACACCGGGGAGCTGTTTTTT.

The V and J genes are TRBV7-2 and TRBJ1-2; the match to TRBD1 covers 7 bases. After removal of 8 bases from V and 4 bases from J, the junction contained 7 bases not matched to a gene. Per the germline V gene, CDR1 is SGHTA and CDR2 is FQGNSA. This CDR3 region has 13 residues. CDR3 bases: TGTGCCAGCTCCCGGGACAGATTCTATGGCTACACCTTC. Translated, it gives CASSRDRFYGYTF.

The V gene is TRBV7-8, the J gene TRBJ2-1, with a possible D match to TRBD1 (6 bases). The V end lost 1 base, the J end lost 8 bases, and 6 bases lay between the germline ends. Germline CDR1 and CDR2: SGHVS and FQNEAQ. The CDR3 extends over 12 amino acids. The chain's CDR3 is CASSLGTDEQFF. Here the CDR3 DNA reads TGTGCCAGCAGCTTAGGGACAGATGAGCAGTTCTTC.

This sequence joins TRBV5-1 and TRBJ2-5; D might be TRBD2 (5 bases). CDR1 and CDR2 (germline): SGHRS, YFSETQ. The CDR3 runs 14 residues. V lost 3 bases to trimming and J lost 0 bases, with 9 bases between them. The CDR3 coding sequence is TGCGCCAGCAGCTGGAGGTTGAACCAAGAGACCCAGTACTTC. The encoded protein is CASSWRLNQETQYF. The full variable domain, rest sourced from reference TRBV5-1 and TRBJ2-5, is KAGVTQTPRYLIKTRGQQVTLSCSPISGHRSVSWYQQTPGQGLQFLFEYFSETQRNKGNFPGRFSGRQFSNSRSEMNVSTLELGDSALYLCASSWRLNQETQYFGPGTRLLVL.

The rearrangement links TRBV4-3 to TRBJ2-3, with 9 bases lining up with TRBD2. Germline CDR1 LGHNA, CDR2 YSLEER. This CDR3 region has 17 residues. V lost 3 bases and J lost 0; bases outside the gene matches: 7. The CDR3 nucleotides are TGCGCCAGCAGCCAGGAAGTAGCGGGGGTTAGCACAGATACGCAGTATTTT. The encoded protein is CASSQEVAGVSTDTQYF.

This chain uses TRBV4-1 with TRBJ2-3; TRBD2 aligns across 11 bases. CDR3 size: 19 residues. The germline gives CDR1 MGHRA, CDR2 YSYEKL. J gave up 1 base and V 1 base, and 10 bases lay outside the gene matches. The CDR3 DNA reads TGCGCCAGCAGCCAAGGACCTCCCCTAGCGGGGGGACGCACAGATACGCAGTATTTT. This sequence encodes CASSQGPPLAGGRTDTQYF.

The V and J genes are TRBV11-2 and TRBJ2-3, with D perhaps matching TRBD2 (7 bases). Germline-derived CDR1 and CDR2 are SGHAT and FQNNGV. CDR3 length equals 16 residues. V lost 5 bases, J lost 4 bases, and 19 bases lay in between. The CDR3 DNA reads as TGTGCCAGCAGCCAGAGTTTAGGGGGGGCTCCAGATACGCAGTATTTT. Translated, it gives CASSQSLGGAPDTQYF.

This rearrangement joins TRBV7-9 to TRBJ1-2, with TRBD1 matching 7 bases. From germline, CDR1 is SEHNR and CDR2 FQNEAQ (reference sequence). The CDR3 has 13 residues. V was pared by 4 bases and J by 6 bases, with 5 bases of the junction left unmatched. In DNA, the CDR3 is TGTGCCAGCAGCTCTATAGACAGGGATGGCTACACCTTC. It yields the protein CASSSIDRDGYTF. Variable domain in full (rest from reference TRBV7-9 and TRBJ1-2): DTGVSQNPRHKITKRGQNVTFRCDPISEHNRLYWYRQTLGQGPEFLTYFQNEAQLEKSRLLSDRFSAERPKGSFSTLEIQRTEQGDSAMYLCASSSIDRDGYTFGSGTRLTVV.

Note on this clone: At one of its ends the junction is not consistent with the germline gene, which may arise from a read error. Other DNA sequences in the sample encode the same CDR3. CDR3 nucleotides: TGCGCCAGCAGCCAAAGGGCAGGAGGCCGCTCTGGAAACACCATATATTTT. Residues: CASSQRAGGRSGNTIYF. The chain has TRBV7-2 and TRBJ1-3; D is unresolved. This CDR3 contains 17 residues. CDR1 is SGHTA and CDR2 is FQGNSA in the germline V gene.

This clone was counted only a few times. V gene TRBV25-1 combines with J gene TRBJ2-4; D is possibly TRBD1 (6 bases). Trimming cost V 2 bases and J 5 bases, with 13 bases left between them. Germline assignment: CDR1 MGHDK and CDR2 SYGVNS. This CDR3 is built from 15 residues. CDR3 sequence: CASSEMQGRENIQYF. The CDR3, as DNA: TGTGCCAGCAGTGAAATGCAGGGGCGAGAAAACATTCAGTACTTC. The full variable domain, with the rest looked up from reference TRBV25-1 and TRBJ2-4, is EADIYQTPRYLVIGTGKKITLECSQTMGHDKMYWYQQDPGMELHLIHYSYGVNSTEKGDLSSESTVSRIRTEHFPLTLESARPSHTSQYLCASSEMQGRENIQYFGAGTRLSVL.

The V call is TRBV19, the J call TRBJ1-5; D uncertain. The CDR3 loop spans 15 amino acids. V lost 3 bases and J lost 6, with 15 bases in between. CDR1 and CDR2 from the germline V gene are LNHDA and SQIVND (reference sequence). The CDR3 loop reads CASSILDKHSQPQHF. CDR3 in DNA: TGTGCCAGTAGTATCCTCGACAAGCATAGTCAGCCCCAGCATTTT.

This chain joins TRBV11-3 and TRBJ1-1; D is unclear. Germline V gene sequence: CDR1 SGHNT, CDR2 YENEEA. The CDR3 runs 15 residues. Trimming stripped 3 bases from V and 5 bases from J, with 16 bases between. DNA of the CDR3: TGTGCCAGCAGCTTCCGAGCGGGGAGCGGGACTGAAGCTTTCTTT. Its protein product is CASSFRAGSGTEAFF.

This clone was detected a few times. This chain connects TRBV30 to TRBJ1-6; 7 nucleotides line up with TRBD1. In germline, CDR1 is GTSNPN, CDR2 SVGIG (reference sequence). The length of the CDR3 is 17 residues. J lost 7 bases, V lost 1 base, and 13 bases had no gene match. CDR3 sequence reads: CAWSDWTGPRGNSPLHF. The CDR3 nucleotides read TGTGCCTGGAGTGACTGGACAGGCCCCAGGGGGAATTCACCCCTCCACTTT.

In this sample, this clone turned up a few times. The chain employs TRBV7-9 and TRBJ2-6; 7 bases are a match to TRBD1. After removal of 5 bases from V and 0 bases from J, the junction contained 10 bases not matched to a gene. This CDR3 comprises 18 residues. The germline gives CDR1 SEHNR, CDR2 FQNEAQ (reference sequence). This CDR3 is CASSTRQGQYSGANVLTF. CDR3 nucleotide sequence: TGTGCCAGCAGCACAAGACAGGGACAATACTCTGGGGCCAACGTCCTGACTTTC.

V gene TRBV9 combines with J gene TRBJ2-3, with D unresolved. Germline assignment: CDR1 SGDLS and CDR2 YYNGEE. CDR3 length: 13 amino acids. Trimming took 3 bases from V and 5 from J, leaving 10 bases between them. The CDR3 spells CASSGMPRDTQYF. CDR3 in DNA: TGTGCCAGCAGCGGGATGCCTAGAGATACGCAGTATTTT.

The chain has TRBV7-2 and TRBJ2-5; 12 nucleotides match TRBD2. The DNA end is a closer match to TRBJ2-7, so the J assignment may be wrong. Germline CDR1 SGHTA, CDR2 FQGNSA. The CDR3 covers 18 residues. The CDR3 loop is CASSLSPPTSGGIYEQYF. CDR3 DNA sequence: TGTGCCAGCAGCTTATCCCCACCCACTAGCGGGGGGATCTACGAGCAGTACTTC.

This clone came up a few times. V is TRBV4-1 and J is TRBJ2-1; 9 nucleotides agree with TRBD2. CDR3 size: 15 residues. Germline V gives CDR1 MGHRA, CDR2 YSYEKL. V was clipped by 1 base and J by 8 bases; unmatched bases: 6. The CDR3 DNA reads TGCGCCAGCAGCCAAGTTCTAGCGGGGAGGGATGAGCAGTTCTTC. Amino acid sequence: CASSQVLAGRDEQFF.

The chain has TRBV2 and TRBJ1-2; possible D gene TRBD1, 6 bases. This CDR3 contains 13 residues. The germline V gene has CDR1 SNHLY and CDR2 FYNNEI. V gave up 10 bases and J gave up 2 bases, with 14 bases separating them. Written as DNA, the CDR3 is TGTGCCACCCGGGGAGGGGGAAACTATGGCTACACCTTC. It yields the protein CATRGGGNYGYTF.

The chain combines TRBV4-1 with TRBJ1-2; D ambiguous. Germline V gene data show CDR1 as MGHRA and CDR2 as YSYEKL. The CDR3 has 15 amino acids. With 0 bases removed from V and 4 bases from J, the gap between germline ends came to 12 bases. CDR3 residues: CASSQDSEGFYGYTF. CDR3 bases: TGCGCCAGCAGCCAAGATTCCGAGGGATTCTATGGCTACACCTTC.

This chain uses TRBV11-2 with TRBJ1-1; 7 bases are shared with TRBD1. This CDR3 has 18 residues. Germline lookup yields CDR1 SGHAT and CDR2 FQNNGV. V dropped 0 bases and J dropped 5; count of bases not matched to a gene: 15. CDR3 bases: TGTGCCAGCAGCTTAGATCCCGGCAGGGGGGAGTTGGAAACTGAAGCTTTCTTT. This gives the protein CASSLDPGRGELETEAFF.

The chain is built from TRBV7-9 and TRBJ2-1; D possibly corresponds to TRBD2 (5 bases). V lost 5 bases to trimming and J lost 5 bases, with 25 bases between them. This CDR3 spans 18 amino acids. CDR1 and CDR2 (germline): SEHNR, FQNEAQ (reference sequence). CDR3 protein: CASSPPSLRGYKNNEQFF. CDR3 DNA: TGTGCCAGCAGCCCCCCTAGCCTCAGAGGATACAAGAACAATGAGCAGTTCTTC.

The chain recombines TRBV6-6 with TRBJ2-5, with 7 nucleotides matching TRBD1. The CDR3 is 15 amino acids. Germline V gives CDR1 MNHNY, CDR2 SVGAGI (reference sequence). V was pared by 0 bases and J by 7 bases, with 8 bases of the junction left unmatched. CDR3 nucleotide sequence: TGTGCCAGCAGTTACTCGACAGGGCACCCATGGACCCAGTACTTC. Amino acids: CASSYSTGHPWTQYF.

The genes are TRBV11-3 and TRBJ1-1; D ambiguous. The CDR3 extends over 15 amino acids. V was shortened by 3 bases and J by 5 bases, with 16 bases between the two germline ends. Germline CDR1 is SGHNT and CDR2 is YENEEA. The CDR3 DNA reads TGTGCCAGCAGCTTGGGCGGGGTTCGATGGACTGAAGCTTTCTTT. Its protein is CASSLGGVRWTEAFF.

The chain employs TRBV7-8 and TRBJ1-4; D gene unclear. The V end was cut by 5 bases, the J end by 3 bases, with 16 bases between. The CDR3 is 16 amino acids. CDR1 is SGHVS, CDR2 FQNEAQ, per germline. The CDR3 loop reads CASSPRADRANEKLFF. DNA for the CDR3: TGTGCCAGCAGCCCCCGAGCGGATCGCGCTAATGAAAAACTGTTTTTT. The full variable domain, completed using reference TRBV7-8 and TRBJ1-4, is GAGVSQSPRYKVAKRGQDVALRCDPISGHVSLFWYQQALGQGPEFLTYFQNEAQLDKSGLPSDRFFAERPEGSVSTLKIQRTQQEDSAVYLCASSPRADRANEKLFFGSGTQLSVL.

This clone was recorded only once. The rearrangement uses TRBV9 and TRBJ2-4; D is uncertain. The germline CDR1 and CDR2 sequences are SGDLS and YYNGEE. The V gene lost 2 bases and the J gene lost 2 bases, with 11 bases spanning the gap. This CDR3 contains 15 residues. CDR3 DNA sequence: TGTGCCAGCAGCGTTGGGTCAGGCCCCAAAAACATTCAGTACTTC. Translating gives CASSVGSGPKNIQYF.

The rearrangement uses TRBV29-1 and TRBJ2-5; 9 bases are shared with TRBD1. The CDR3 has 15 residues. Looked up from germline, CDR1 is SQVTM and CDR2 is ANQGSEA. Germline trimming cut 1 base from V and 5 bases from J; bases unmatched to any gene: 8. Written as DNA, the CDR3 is TGCAGCGTTGAAGGGGATGGACAGGGGTGGGAGACCCAGTACTTC. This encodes CSVEGDGQGWETQYF. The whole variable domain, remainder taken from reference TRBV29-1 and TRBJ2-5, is SAVISQKPSRDICQRGTSLTIQCQVDSQVTMMFWYRQQPGQSLTLIATANQGSEATYESGFVIDKFPISRPNLTFSTLTVSNMSPEDSSIYLCSVEGDGQGWETQYFGPGTRLLVL.

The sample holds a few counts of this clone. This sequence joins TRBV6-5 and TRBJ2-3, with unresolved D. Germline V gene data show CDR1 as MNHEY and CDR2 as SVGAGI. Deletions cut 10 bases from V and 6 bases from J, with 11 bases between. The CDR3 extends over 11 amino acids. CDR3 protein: CATVLGDTQYF. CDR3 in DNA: TGTGCCACCGTACTCGGGGATACGCAGTATTTT.

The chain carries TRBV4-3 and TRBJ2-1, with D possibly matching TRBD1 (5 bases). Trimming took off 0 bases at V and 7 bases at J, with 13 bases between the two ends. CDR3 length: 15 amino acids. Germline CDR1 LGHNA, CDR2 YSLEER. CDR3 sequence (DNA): TGCGCCAGCAGCCAAGATGGGAACAGGCTGAATGAGCAGTTCTTC. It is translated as CASSQDGNRLNEQFF.

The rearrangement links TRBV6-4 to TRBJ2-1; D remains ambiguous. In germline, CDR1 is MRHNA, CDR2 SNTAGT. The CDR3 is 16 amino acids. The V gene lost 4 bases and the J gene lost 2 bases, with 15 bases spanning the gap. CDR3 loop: CASSASDINAYNEQFF. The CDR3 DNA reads TGTGCCAGCAGTGCCTCCGACATTAACGCCTACAATGAGCAGTTCTTC.

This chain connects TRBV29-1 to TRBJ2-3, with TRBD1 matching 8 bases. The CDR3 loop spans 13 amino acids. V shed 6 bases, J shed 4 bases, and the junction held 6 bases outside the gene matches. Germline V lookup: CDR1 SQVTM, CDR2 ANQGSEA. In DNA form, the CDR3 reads TGCAGCGTGACAGGGGCCCACGCAGATACGCAGTATTTT. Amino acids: CSVTGAHADTQYF.

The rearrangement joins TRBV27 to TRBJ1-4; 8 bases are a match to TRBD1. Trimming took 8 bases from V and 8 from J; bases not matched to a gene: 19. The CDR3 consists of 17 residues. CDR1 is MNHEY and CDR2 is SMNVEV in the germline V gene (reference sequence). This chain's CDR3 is CASCANGMRTGNEKLFF. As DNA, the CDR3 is TGTGCCAGCTGCGCCAACGGAATGCGGACAGGGAACGAAAAACTGTTTTTT.